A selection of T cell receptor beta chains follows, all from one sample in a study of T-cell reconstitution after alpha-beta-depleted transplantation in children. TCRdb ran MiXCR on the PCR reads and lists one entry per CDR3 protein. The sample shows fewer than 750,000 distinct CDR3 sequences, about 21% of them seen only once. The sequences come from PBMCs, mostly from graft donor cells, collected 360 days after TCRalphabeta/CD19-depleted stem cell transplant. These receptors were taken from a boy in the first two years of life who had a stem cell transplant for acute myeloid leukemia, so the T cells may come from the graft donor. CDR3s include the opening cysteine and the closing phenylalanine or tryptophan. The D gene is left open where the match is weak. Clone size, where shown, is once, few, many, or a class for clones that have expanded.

CASSPKGLAPHNVLTF	TGTGCCAGCAGCCCGAAGGGACTAGCGCCCCACAACGTCCTGACTTTC	TRBV5-6	many	TRBJ2-6	TRBD2
CASNPGIAYNEQFF	TGCGCCAGCAACCCGGGGATCGCCTACAATGAGCAGTTCTTC	TRBV5-1	once	TRBJ2-1	.
CASSLVAVQETQYF	TGTGCCAGCAGTTTAGTCGCCGTACAAGAGACCCAGTACTTC	TRBV12-3/TRBV12-4	many	TRBJ2-5	.
CASSLVRIGGLSNYGYTF	TGTGCCAGCAGCTTAGTAAGAATCGGGGGACTTTCTAACTATGGCTACACCTTC	TRBV7-4	.	TRBJ1-2	.
CSVTQATNEKLFF	TGCAGCGTTACCCAGGCAACTAATGAAAAACTGTTTTTT	TRBV29-1	many	TRBJ1-4	.
CASSLGESNEQFF	TGCGCCAGCAGCCTCGGGGAGTCAAATGAGCAGTTCTTC	TRBV5-1	.	TRBJ2-1	.
CASSPPGTRTDTQYF	TGTGCCAGCAGCCCCCCAGGGACTAGAACAGATACGCAGTATTTT	TRBV7-2	.	TRBJ2-3	TRBD2
CASSLRQTPLLNTEAFF	TGTGCCAGCAGCTTACGACAGACTCCGTTACTAAACACTGAAGCTTTCTTT	TRBV7-8	many	TRBJ1-1	.
CASSLGTRGRGNEQFF	TGTGCCAGCAGCTTAGGTACCAGGGGGCGCGGAAATGAGCAGTTCTTC	TRBV11-2	many	TRBJ2-1	TRBD1
CAWSVTAVTDTQYF	TGTGCCTGGAGTGTAACAGCGGTCACAGATACGCAGTATTTT	TRBV30	.	TRBJ2-3	.
CASSWRTSGATPSTDTQYF	TGCGCCAGCAGCTGGCGGACTAGCGGGGCTACCCCTAGCACAGATACGCAGTATTTT	TRBV5-1	many	TRBJ2-3	TRBD2
CSARPMGLAGGRDTQYF	TGCAGTGCTAGACCGATGGGACTAGCGGGGGGGCGGGATACGCAGTATTTT	TRBV20-1	many	TRBJ2-3	TRBD2
CASSSNRGLAGGWVYEQFF	TGTGCCAGCAGCTCAAACCGCGGACTAGCGGGGGGGTGGGTGTATGAGCAGTTCTTC	TRBV11-1	few	TRBJ2-1	TRBD2
CASSPEDEYTGELFF	TGTGCCAGCAGCCCAGAGGATGAGTACACCGGGGAGCTGTTTTTT	TRBV4-2	.	TRBJ2-2	.
CSVGGSGNYNEQFF	TGCAGCGTTGGGGGTAGCGGTAATTACAATGAGCAGTTCTTC	TRBV29-1	many	TRBJ2-1	.
CASSVGQGAPYEQYF	TGTGCCAGCAGCGTAGGACAGGGGGCTCCCTACGAGCAGTACTTC	TRBV9	.	TRBJ2-7	TRBD1
CASSLGGLAGQETQYF	TGCGCCAGCAGCTTGGGGGGTCTAGCGGGGCAAGAGACCCAGTACTTC	TRBV5-1	many	TRBJ2-5	TRBD2
CASSFVVGTSGQETQYF	TGTGCCAGCAGCTTTGTTGTTGGGACTAGCGGCCAAGAGACCCAGTACTTC	TRBV13	.	TRBJ2-5	TRBD2
CATRDSLNQPQHF	TGTGCCACCCGGGACAGCCTAAATCAGCCCCAGCATTTT	TRBV6-1	.	TRBJ1-5	TRBD1
CASSPVGREVYEQYF	TGTGCCAGCTCACCAGTAGGTCGTGAAGTCTACGAGCAGTACTTC	TRBV18	.	TRBJ2-7	.
CASSTEFKNIQYF	TGTGCCAGCAGCACAGAGTTCAAAAACATTCAGTACTTC	TRBV6-1	few	TRBJ2-4	.
CSVSGWGETQYF	TGCAGCGTTTCAGGGTGGGGGGAGACCCAGTACTTC	TRBV29-1	.	TRBJ2-5	.
CASSQELGSTDTQYF	TGCGCCAGCAGCCAAGAGTTGGGCAGCACAGATACGCAGTATTTT	TRBV4-3	few	TRBJ2-3	.
CASSGPQGRLNEQFF	TGTGCCAGCAGCGGACCCCAAGGACGGCTCAATGAGCAGTTCTTC	TRBV9	.	TRBJ2-1	.
CASSFLGSPYEQYF	TGTGCCAGCAGCTTCCTAGGGTCCCCCTACGAGCAGTACTTC	TRBV7-2	few	TRBJ2-7	.
CASSRTDGRFEQYF	TGTGCCAGCAGTAGGACAGACGGCCGGTTCGAGCAGTACTTC	TRBV5-5	.	TRBJ2-7	.
CSARGGSGNTIYF	TGCAGTGCTAGAGGGGGGTCTGGAAACACCATATATTTT	TRBV20-1	.	TRBJ1-3	.
CASSLMTGGRDGYTF	TGTGCCAGCAGCTTAATGACAGGGGGGAGAGATGGCTACACCTTC	TRBV11-2	.	TRBJ1-2	TRBD1